Given below is one T cell receptor beta chain in context. Its antigen is still unknown. These data belong to a study of T cells after yellow fever vaccination. Study observations and caveats: Clonotype sharing between CD4 and CD8 compartments was small. Abundant contaminating clonotypes from the bulk population could appear in FACS-sorted repertoires. Post-booster repertoires contained most primary-vaccination clones again (about 95% CD4, over 70% CD8).

TCR cDNA was made by 5'RACE template switching, adding a universal primer site and UMIs. One entry per CDR3 protein results from TCRdb running MiXCR on the 5' RACE reads. Seen here are approximately 120,000 distinct CDR3 sequences, roughly 15% observed once, and the top ten hold approximately 43%. This clonotype was obtained from a man between 18 and 35 years old who received the YFV17D yellow fever vaccine. The sequencing used CD8+ T cells sorted from PBMCs, collected 5 days after the yellow fever booster vaccination.

The CDR3 sequence is CASNTQRGDEKLFF. In DNA form, the CDR3 reads TGCGCCAGCAATACGCAAAGGGGGGATGAAAAACTGTTTTTT. V usage is TRBV4-1 and J usage is TRBJ1-4; maybe TRBD1 (6 bases). Trimming took 7 bases from V and 6 from J, leaving 15 bases between them. The CDR3 is 14 amino acids. Germline V gene sequence: CDR1 MGHRA, CDR2 YSYEKL.